This TCR beta chain was identified in a study of PD-1 blockade in classical Hodgkin lymphoma (dated by TCRdb to the early 2020s). As for the study more broadly: Nivolumab dosing was 3 mg/kg intravenously every 2 weeks, continuing until either disease progression or unacceptable toxicity. The study used CyTOF and TCR beta sequencing to define a peripheral blood immune signature of response to PD-1 blockade in classical Hodgkin lymphoma.

The Qiagen DNeasy kit was used to extract genomic DNA from unsorted PBMCs and from the negatively selected CD4+ and CD8+ fractions. Using primers that anneal to V and J segments, immunoSEQ multiplex PCR amplified the TCR beta CDR3 regions. A synthetic immune receptor repertoire was used to minimize amplification bias, and any residual bias was removed computationally once sequencing was done. As for the authors' bioinformatics: Repertoire diversity was quantified as the Shannon entropy index using custom Python scripts. Unsorted, CD4+ and CD8+ repertoires were analyzed separately, except in combined analyses where CD4+ and CD8+ sequences were merged in silico. Clonal expansion was defined as at least a 2-fold frequency increase after treatment relative to C1D1, with a pseudocount of 0.5 for undetected baseline clones. Clones with 0 or 1 copy at C1D1 were defined as singleton clones, while clones with 2 or more copies were defined as non-singleton clones. Clones expanded in unsorted samples were assigned a CD4+, CD8+ or unknown annotation through matching of protein sequences in sorted samples from the same patient. Wilcoxon tests were applied to paired samples to test diversity changes from C1D1 to C4D1. The table was pulled from immuneACCESS by TCRdb, which kept in-frame rearrangements only. Such tables lose some clones; where checked, under half of the loss comes from unresolved V genes, and the rest has no known cause. V and J calls and clone size are given by that table; D and trimming were obtained from the DNA. The sample table contains about 24,000 clones; only one count was recorded for roughly 84% of them. 1.8% of the sample belongs to the ten largest clones.

V ends up 2 bases short and J 3 bases short, with an unmatched junction base count of 7. According to the germline V gene (reference sequence), CDR1 reads MNHEY and CDR2 reads SMNVEV. The CDR3, cysteine through phenylalanine, is 15 amino acids long. The retained sequence is limited to the CDR3, 45 bases, with the frame set at the first base. Explained via the paper, the time point label denotes: cycle 1 day 1 (C1D1), immediately before nivolumab initiation. Every trial patient had relapsed following autologous stem cell transplantation, and prior brentuximab vedotin exposure was what differed among cohorts A, B and C. Magnetic negative selection with a Miltenyi CD4+ T cell isolation kit was used to purify CD4+ T cells from thawed PBMCs. The trial cohort included 55 to 60 patients with relapsed/refractory classical Hodgkin lymphoma, and each patient had a best overall response of complete response, partial response or progressive disease. Trial patients were treated with single-agent nivolumab in the multi-cohort phase II CheckMate 205 trial. An independent review committee assessed best overall response using the 2007 International Working Group response criteria. Trial PBMCs were collected immediately before nivolumab initiation (C1D1) and during therapy at cycle 2 day 1 and cycle 4 day 1. After peripheral blood was drawn into 8 mL Vacutainer Cell Preparation Tubes, PBMCs were isolated by centrifugation and then cryopreserved. Purified CD4+ and CD8+ fractions were prepared only for cases where an additional PBMC sample was available. Magnetically labelled cells were removed on LS columns in a quadroMACS separator, and the flow-through was retained as the purified fraction.

Beyond this particular receptor, the publication reports: Only a single clinical trial cohort was studied, and what caused the repertoire differences, possibly disease activity or prior therapy, remained undefined. By C4D1, a significant rise was seen in CD4+ TCR diversity but not in CD8+ TCR diversity (p=0.0027 vs p=0.16), and the rise was most apparent among complete responders (p=0.02). Among trial patients, those achieving complete response had baseline diversity similar to that of newly diagnosed patients, while diversity was significantly lower in partial responders and progressors. Baseline TCR diversity was reported to be lower in newly diagnosed patients than in healthy donors and to be lower still in relapsed/refractory patients. Lower diversity was seen in patients whose nivolumab began less than 1 year after ASCT, and these patients were left out of later analyses so that immune reconstitution would not confound the results.

Regarding this clone: The antigen it recognizes is unknown. Base qualities were left out, and no much larger clone turns up one base away.

The chain couples TRBV27 to TRBJ2-7, and TRBD2 matches 7 of the central bases. The sample consisted of CD4+ T cells from blood, taken at baseline. This clonotype was sampled from a human donor with classical Hodgkin lymphoma. For the CDR3, the sequence is CASSLGITGGYEQYF. The nucleotide sequence is TGTGCCAGCAGTTTAGGAATTACGGGGGGCTACGAGCAGTACTTC.